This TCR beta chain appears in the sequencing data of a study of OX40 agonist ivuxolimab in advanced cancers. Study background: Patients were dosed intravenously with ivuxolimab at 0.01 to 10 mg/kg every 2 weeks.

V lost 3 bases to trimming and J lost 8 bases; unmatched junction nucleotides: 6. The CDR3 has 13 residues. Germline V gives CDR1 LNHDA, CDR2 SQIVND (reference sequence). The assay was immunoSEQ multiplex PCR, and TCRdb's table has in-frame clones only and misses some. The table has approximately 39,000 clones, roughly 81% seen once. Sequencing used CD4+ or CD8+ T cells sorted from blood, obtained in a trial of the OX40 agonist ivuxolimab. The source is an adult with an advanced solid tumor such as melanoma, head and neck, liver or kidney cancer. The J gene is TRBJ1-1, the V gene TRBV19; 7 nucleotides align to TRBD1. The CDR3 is CASSMEGQREAFF. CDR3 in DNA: TGTGCCAGTAGTATGGAGGGACAGAGAGAAGCTTTCTTT.